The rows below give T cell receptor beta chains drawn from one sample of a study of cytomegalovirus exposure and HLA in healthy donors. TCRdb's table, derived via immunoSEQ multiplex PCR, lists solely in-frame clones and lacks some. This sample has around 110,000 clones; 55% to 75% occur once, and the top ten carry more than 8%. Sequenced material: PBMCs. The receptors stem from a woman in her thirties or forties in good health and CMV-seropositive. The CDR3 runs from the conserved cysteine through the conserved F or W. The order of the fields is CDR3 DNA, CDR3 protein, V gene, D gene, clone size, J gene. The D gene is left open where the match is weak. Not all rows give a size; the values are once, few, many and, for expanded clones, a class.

TGTGCCAGCAGTCTCAATGAGCAGTTCTTC CASSLNEQFF TRBV28 NA few TRBJ2-1
TGTGCCAGCAGTGTTTCTAGGGGGCTAGGAGAGACCCAGTACTTC CASSVSRGLGETQYF TRBV6-1 TRBD1 NA TRBJ2-5
TGCGCCAGCAGCCACCAACTAGCGGGAGTCCAAGAGACCCAGTACTTC CASSHQLAGVQETQYF TRBV4-1 TRBD2 NA TRBJ2-5
TGCGCCAGCAGCCAACTTCAATGGCCCCGGGGGACCCCTGAAGCTTTCTTT CASSQLQWPRGTPEAFF TRBV4-1 NA NA TRBJ1-1
TGCGCCAGCAGCCAAGTGGGCCGGACTAGTTACAATGAGCAGTTCTTC CASSQVGRTSYNEQFF TRBV4-1 TRBD2 few TRBJ2-1
TGTGCCAGTAGCCCGGGACAGAACTATCAGCCCCAGCATTTT CASSPGQNYQPQHF TRBV19 TRBD1 NA TRBJ1-5
TGTGCCAGCAGCACGAAGGGCGGGACCGCAGATACGCAGTATTTT CASSTKGGTADTQYF TRBV7-9 NA NA TRBJ2-3
TGTGCCAGCACCCTAGGACAGGGTTTCTACGAGCAGTACTTC CASTLGQGFYEQYF TRBV6-5 TRBD1 NA TRBJ2-7
TGTGCCAGCAGCTTAGGGTGGGGACAGGGTCTCGACTATGGCTACACCTTC CASSLGWGQGLDYGYTF TRBV21-1 NA NA TRBJ1-2
TGTGCCAGCAGCGCCGACGGACAAATCGGGCAAGAGACCCAGTACTTC CASSADGQIGQETQYF TRBV28 NA few TRBJ2-5
TGCGCCAGCAGCTTAGGAGGAAACACCGGGGAGCTGTTTTTT CASSLGGNTGELFF TRBV5-1 NA NA TRBJ2-2
TGCAGTGCTCTAAGCAATCAGCCCCAGCATTTT CSALSNQPQHF TRBV20-1 NA NA TRBJ1-5
TGTGCCAGCAGCTTCCGGGAGGACGCGGTGGAGCAGTTCTTC CASSFREDAVEQFF TRBV5-4 TRBD2 few TRBJ2-1
TGTGCCAGCAGTTTAGGACTAGTGAACTACGAGCAGTACTTC CASSLGLVNYEQYF TRBV6-6 TRBD2 NA TRBJ2-7
TGTGCCAGCCAGGGGGCTCCTGGAAACACCATATATTTT CASQGAPGNTIYF TRBV7-6 TRBD1 NA TRBJ1-3
TGTGCCAGTGGGGACAGGCTTCAAGATACGCAGTATTTT CASGDRLQDTQYF TRBV19 TRBD1 few TRBJ2-3
TGTGCCACCTCCCAGTACGGGACAGGCCTAGAGGCCACTGAAGCTTTCTTT CATSQYGTGLEATEAFF TRBV10-3 TRBD1 NA TRBJ1-1
TGTGCCAGCAGTTTATTGGCCGGGACTAGCGCAGACAATGAGCAGTTCTTC CASSLLAGTSADNEQFF TRBV27 TRBD2 NA TRBJ2-1
TGTGCCAGCAGTAGCGGGGGAGCGGCTCAAGAGACCCAGTACTTC CASSSGGAAQETQYF TRBV28 TRBD2 few TRBJ2-5
TGTGCCAGCAGTTTCGCAGGGCTCCATTCCGAGCAGTACTTC CASSFAGLHSEQYF TRBV27 NA NA TRBJ2-7
TGTGCCAGTAGTATAAACTACAACGACTACGAGCAGTACTTC CASSINYNDYEQYF TRBV19 NA NA TRBJ2-7
TGTGCCAGCAGTGAAGCGACTACCTACGAGCAGTACTTC CASSEATTYEQYF TRBV6-1 NA NA TRBJ2-7
TGTGCCAGCAGTTATCAGGGCGAGCAGTACTTC CASSYQGEQYF TRBV2 NA NA TRBJ2-7
TGTGCCACCAGCAGAGATCGGACAGGCTATGGCTACACCTTC CATSRDRTGYGYTF TRBV15 TRBD1 NA TRBJ1-2
TGTGCCATCAGTGAGACAACCCTTACTAGCGGGAGATACGAGCAGTACTTC CAISETTLTSGRYEQYF TRBV10-3 TRBD2 NA TRBJ2-7
TGTGCCAACGGTGGACAGGGTGATCAGCCCCAGCATTTT CANGGQGDQPQHF TRBV10-3 TRBD1 once TRBJ1-5
TGTGCCAGCAGTTGCGGGCGGGAGGGCCTTGGGTGCTCCTACAATGAGCAGTTCTTC CASSCGREGLGCSYNEQFF TRBV28 TRBD2 NA TRBJ2-1
TGTGCCAGCGCTGTGGGACAGGAAAATGAAAAACTGTTTTTT CASAVGQENEKLFF TRBV27 TRBD1 NA TRBJ1-4
TGTGCCAGCAGTTTATTGGCCGTCTCTGGGGCCAACGTCCTGACTTTC CASSLLAVSGANVLTF TRBV27 NA NA TRBJ2-6
TGTGCCAGCAGTTTGTTTGTTACTAAGCAGTTCTTC CASSLFVTKQFF TRBV28 NA NA TRBJ2-1
TGTGCCAGCACCTCAGGCTACATGAACACTGAAGCTTTCTTT CASTSGYMNTEAFF TRBV5-6 NA NA TRBJ1-1
TGTGCCAGCAGCCTAGTTTACGAGCAGTACTTC CASSLVYEQYF TRBV2 NA NA TRBJ2-7
TGTGCCAGCAGCCATCTGACGGACAGGGCTGCCTATGGCTACACCTTC CASSHLTDRAAYGYTF TRBV4-2 TRBD1 NA TRBJ1-2
TGCAGCGTTGGGTGGAAGGGGGCTAATGAGCAGTTCTTC CSVGWKGANEQFF TRBV29-1 TRBD1 NA TRBJ2-1
TGTGCCAGCAGTTCCGGAGGGGATTTGGATTTT CASSSGGDLDF TRBV6-5 NA few TRBJ1-3
TGCAGCGTTTACTCCGACAGGGCAGTCAATGAGCAGTTCTTC CSVYSDRAVNEQFF TRBV29-1 TRBD1 NA TRBJ2-1
TGTGCCAGTAGTAAGACTCCTATTAGCGAGCAGTACTTC CASSKTPISEQYF TRBV19 NA NA TRBJ2-7
TGTGCCAGTAGGGGCCCGGGACTGAACTATGGCTACACCTTC CASRGPGLNYGYTF TRBV19 NA NA TRBJ1-2
TGTGCCAGCGGACCCAGGGGGTACAATGAGCAGTTCTTC CASGPRGYNEQFF TRBV7-2 TRBD1 NA TRBJ2-1
TGTGCCAGCAGCTTGCCCCGGGCAGGGGTCACAGATACGCAGTATTTT CASSLPRAGVTDTQYF TRBV5-6 NA NA TRBJ2-3
TGTGCCAGCAGCCATTCAAGCGGGAGGGGGTACGAGCAGTACTTC CASSHSSGRGYEQYF TRBV4-2 TRBD2 NA TRBJ2-7
TGTGCCAGCAGCCTCGGGACAGGGGGAGGTAATCAGCCCCAGCATTTT CASSLGTGGGNQPQHF TRBV7-2 TRBD1 NA TRBJ1-5
TGTGCCAGCAGCTTCAACAGGGTCGGCACCGGGGAGCTGTTTTTT CASSFNRVGTGELFF TRBV7-2 NA NA TRBJ2-2
TGTGCCAGCAGTGTCTCGAGTTACTATGGCTACACCTTC CASSVSSYYGYTF TRBV2 NA few TRBJ1-2
TGTGCCAGCAGCTTGGGGGACACCGCCTTCTACGAGCAGTACTTC CASSLGDTAFYEQYF TRBV5-6 NA few TRBJ2-7
TGTGCCAGCAGTTACTCGACAGGGAACTATGGCTACACCTTC CASSYSTGNYGYTF TRBV6-5 TRBD1 few TRBJ1-2
TGTGCCAGCAGTGAATTTGACTTCATGCAGCAGTACTTC CASSEFDFMQQYF TRBV25-1 NA NA TRBJ2-5
TGTGCCAGCAGCCCGGGACTAGATCCAGATACGCAGTATTTT CASSPGLDPDTQYF TRBV7-3 TRBD2 NA TRBJ2-3
TGTGCCACCTCGAAAGAGGGCTTGACGGAACTATTGAGCTCCTACGAGCAGTACTTC CATSKEGLTELLSSYEQYF TRBV10-3 NA NA TRBJ2-7
TGTGCCAGCAGCCTTTCCGGGACATCGGTGGCAGATACGCAGTATTTT CASSLSGTSVADTQYF TRBV11-1 NA NA TRBJ2-3
TGTGCCAGCTCACCACCGCCAGGGTACGAGCAGTACTTC CASSPPPGYEQYF TRBV18 NA NA TRBJ2-7
TGTGCCAGTAGGCCGGGCGGGAGGGGAGACTACAATGAGCAGTTCTTC CASRPGGRGDYNEQFF TRBV2 TRBD2 NA TRBJ2-1
TGTGCCAGCAGCTTGAACCGGGACAAAGGCTACACCTTC CASSLNRDKGYTF TRBV5-4 NA NA TRBJ1-2
TGTGCCAGTAGAACTCCTCGACAGGGCGAGGCTCAGCCCCAGCATTTT CASRTPRQGEAQPQHF TRBV19 TRBD1 NA TRBJ1-5
TGTGCCAGCAGTTTCAGCGGACTTTGGAATCAGCCCCAGCATTTT CASSFSGLWNQPQHF TRBV28 NA NA TRBJ1-5
TGTGCCAGCAGTCGGGCCAGCGGAGGCTCTAGCTACGAGCAGTACTTC CASSRASGGSSYEQYF TRBV2 NA once TRBJ2-7
TGCGCCAGCAGCCAAGTGTCGATTAACCTGGCCACTGAAGCTTTCTTT CASSQVSINLATEAFF TRBV4-1 NA few TRBJ1-1
TGTGCCAGCAGCTTGGGGGTGGGAGGGACCTACGAGCAGTACTTC CASSLGVGGTYEQYF TRBV5-4 TRBD2 NA TRBJ2-7
TGTGCCAGTAGCGGGGACACGGTCTACGAGCAGTACTTC CASSGDTVYEQYF TRBV19 NA NA TRBJ2-7